Given below is one T cell receptor beta chain in context. The CDR3 is made up of 15 amino acids. Germline-derived CDR1 and CDR2 are MGHRA and YSYEKL. V shed 1 base, J shed 8 bases, and the junction held 9 bases outside the gene matches. The entry originates in a study of blood T cell repertoires in COVID-19. Study in general: In each case, the material was cDNA or gDNA derived from T cells, B-cell-depleted T cells, or PBMCs.

Per the original data handling: Estimated nucleated cell counts came from reference gene primer amplification. The assay was immunoSEQ multiplex PCR, and TCRdb's table has in-frame clones only and misses some. D and trimming come from the DNA, and the V and J calls and clone size come from that table. The sample lists hundreds of thousands of clones, roughly 83% occurring once. The clonotype originates from a woman aged 70-85 years with active or convalescent COVID-19. The sample comprised peripheral blood. This sequence joins TRBV4-1 and TRBJ1-2, with TRBD1 matching 8 bases. The CDR3 nucleotides are TGCGCCAGCAGCCAAGCAGGGGGCAAGGTCGGAGGCTACACCTTC. Amino acids: CASSQAGGKVGGYTF.